The T cell receptor (beta chain) described here comes from a study of blood T cell repertoires in COVID-19. Study-level information: The cDNA or gDNA used as material had been derived from T cells, B-cell-depleted T cells, or PBMCs.

From germline, CDR1 is SGHTA and CDR2 FQGNSA. V was pared by 5 bases and J by 5 bases, with 8 bases of the junction left unmatched. The CDR3 sequence is 15 residues long. This clone has just one count. Sequencing was performed with immunoSEQ multiplex PCR; in TCRdb, only in-frame clones are kept and a portion is missing. The repertoire holds almost 200,000 clones, with approximately 88% as singletons. Sequenced: PBMCs or T cells enriched from blood (not recorded which). V is TRBV7-2 and J is TRBJ1-5; 8 bases agree with TRBD1. This receptor was obtained from a woman younger than 35 who had recovered from COVID-19. Here the CDR3 reads CASSPRTGHDQPQHF. The CDR3 DNA reads as TGTGCCAGCAGCCCCCGGACAGGGCATGATCAGCCCCAGCATTTT.